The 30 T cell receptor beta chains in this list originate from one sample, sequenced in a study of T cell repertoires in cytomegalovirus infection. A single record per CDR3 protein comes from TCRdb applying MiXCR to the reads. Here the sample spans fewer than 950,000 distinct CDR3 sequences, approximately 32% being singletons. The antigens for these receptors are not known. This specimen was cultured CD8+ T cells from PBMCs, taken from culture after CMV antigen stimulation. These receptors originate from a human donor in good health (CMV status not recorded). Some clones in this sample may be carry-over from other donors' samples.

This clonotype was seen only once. This CDR3 reads CASSQGRAASGEQFF. As DNA, the CDR3 is TGCGCCAGCAGCCAAGGGCGGGCTGCTAGTGGTGAGCAGTTCTTC. This chain joins TRBV4-1 and TRBJ2-1; a possible D gene is TRBD2 (5 bases). The V gene's germline CDR1 is MGHRA and CDR2 YSYEKL. This CDR3 is built from 15 residues. V lost 1 base to trimming and J lost 9 bases, with 16 bases between them.

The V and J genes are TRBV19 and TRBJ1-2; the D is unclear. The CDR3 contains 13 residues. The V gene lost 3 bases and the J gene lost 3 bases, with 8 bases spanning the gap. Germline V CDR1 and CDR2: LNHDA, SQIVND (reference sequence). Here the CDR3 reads CASSIETDYGYTF. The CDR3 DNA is TGTGCCAGTAGTATTGAAACAGACTATGGCTACACCTTC.

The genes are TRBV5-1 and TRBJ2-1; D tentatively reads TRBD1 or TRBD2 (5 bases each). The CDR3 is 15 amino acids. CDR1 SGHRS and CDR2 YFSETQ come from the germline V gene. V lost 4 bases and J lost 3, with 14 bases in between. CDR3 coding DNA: TGCGCCAGCAGCGGGGACCCTGGGGACTACAATGAGCAGTTCTTC. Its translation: CASSGDPGDYNEQFF.

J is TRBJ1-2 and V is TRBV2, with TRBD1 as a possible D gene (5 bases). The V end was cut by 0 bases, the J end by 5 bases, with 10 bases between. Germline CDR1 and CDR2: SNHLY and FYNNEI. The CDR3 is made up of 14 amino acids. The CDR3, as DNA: TGTGCCAGCAGTGAAGCGCGGGGGACGTATGGCTACACCTTC. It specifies CASSEARGTYGYTF. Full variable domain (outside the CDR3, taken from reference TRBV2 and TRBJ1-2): EPEVTQTPSHQVTQMGQEVILRCVPISNHLYFYWYRQILGQKVEFLVSFYNNEISEKSEIFDDQFSVERPDGSNFTLKIRSTKLEDSAMYFCASSEARGTYGYTFGSGTRLTVV.

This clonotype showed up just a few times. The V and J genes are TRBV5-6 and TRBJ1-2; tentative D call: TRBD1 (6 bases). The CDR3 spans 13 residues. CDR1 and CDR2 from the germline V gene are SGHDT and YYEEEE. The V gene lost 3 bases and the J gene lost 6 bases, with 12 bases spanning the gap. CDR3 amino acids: CASSSDRWDGYTF. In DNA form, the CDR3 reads TGTGCCAGCAGCTCTGACAGGTGGGATGGCTACACCTTC. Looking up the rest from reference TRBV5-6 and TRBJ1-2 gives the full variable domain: DAGVTQSPTHLIKTRGQQVTLRCSPKSGHDTVSWYQQALGQGPQFIFQYYEEEERQRGNFPDRFSGHQFPNYSSELNVNALLLGDSALYLCASSSDRWDGYTFGSGTRLTVV.

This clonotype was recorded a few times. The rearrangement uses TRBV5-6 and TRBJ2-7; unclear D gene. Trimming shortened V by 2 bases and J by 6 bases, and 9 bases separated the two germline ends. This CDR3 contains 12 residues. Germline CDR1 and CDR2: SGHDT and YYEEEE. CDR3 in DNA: TGTGCCAGCAGCTTCGGTCTCTCCGAGCAGTACTTC. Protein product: CASSFGLSEQYF.

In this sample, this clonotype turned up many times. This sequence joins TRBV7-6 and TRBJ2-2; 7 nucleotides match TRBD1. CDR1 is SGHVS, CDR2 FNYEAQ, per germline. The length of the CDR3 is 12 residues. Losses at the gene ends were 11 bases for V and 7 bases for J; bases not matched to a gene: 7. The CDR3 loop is CAGEGAVGELFF. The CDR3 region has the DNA TGTGCCGGCGAGGGGGCCGTCGGGGAGCTGTTTTTT.

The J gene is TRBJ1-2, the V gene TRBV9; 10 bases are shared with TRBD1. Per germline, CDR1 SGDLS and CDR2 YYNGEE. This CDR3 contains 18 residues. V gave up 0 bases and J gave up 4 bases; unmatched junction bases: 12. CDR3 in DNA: TGTGCCAGCAGCGTAGACTTTGTCCGGGACAGGGGCACCTATGGCTACACCTTC. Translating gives CASSVDFVRDRGTYGYTF.

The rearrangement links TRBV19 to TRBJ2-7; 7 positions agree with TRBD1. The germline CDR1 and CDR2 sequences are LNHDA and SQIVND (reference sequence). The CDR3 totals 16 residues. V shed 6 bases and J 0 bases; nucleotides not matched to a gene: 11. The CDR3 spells CASRGETGKLSYEQYF. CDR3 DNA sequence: TGTGCCAGTAGGGGCGAGACAGGGAAACTCTCCTACGAGCAGTACTTC. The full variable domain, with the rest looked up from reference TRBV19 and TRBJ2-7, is DGGITQSPKYLFRKEGQNVTLSCEQNLNHDAMYWYRQDPGQGLRLIYYSQIVNDFQKGDIAEGYSVSREKKESFPLTVTSAQKNPTAFYLCASRGETGKLSYEQYFGPGTRLTVT.

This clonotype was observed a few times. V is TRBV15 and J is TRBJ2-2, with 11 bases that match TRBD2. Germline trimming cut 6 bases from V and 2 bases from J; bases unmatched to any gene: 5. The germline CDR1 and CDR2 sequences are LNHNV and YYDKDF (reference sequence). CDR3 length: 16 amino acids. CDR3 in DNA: TGTGCCACCAGTCAACTAGCGGGGGCTAACACCGGGGAGCTGTTTTTT. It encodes CATSQLAGANTGELFF.

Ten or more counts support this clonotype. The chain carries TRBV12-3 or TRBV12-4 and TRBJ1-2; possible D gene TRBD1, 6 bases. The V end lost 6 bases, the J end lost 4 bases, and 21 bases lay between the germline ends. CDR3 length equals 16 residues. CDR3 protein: CASSPPGTPIIYGYTF. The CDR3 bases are TGTGCCAGCAGCCCCCCCGGGACACCCATCATCTATGGCTACACCTTC.

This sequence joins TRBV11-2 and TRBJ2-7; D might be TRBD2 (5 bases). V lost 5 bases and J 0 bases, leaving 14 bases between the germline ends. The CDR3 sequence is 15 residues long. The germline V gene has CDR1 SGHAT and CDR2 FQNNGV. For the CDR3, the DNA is TGTGCCAGCAGCCAATTCAGGAGGTTCTCCTACGAGCAGTACTTC. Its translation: CASSQFRRFSYEQYF.

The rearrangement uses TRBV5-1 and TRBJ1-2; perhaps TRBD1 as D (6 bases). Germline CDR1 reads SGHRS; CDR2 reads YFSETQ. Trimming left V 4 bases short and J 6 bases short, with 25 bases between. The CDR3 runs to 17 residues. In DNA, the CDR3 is TGCGCCAGCAGCCCGGACGCCCTGGGACAAGGGGTTGATGGCTACACCTTC. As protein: CASSPDALGQGVDGYTF.

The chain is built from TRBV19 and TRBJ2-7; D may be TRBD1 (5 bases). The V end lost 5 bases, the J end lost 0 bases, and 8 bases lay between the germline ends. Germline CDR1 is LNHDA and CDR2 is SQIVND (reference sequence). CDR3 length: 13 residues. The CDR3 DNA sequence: TGTGCCAGTAGTGGGGCACCCTCCTACGAGCAGTACTTC. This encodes CASSGAPSYEQYF.

The CDR3 protein is CASSFLGGVGNTIYF. The DNA for the CDR3 is TGTGCCAGCAGTTTTCTTGGGGGAGTTGGAAACACCATATATTTT. The V gene is TRBV27, the J gene TRBJ1-3, with a possible D match to TRBD1 (5 bases). The germline V gene has CDR1 MNHEY and CDR2 SMNVEV (reference sequence). V was clipped by 3 bases and J by 3 bases, with 12 bases between them. The CDR3 loop spans 15 amino acids.

The CDR3 DNA sequence: TGTGCCAGCAGTGATGAGGAAAAGACCCAGTACTTC. It translates to CASSDEEKTQYF. The gene calls are TRBV28 and TRBJ2-5, with D hard to call. Trimming pared 5 bases from V and 6 bases from J, leaving 10 bases between. Germline CDR1 is MDHEN and CDR2 is SYDVKM. The CDR3 loop spans 12 amino acids.

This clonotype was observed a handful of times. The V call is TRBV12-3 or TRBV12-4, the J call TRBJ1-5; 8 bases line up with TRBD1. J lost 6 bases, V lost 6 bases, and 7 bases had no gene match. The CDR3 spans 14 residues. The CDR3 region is CASRQGGVVQPQHF. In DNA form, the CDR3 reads TGTGCCAGCAGACAGGGGGGAGTAGTTCAGCCCCAGCATTTT.

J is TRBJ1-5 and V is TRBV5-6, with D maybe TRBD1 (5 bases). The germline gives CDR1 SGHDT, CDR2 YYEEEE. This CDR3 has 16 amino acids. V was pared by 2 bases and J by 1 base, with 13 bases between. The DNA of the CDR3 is TGTGCCAGCAGCTTCAAGGGGTTGTTGAGCAATCAGCCCCAGCATTTT. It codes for CASSFKGLLSNQPQHF.

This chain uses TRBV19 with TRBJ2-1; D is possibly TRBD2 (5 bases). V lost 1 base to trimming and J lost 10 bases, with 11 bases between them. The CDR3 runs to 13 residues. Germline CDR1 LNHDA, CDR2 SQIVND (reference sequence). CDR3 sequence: CASSIAGGSEQFF. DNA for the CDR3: TGTGCCAGTAGTATAGCTGGAGGTTCGGAGCAGTTCTTC.

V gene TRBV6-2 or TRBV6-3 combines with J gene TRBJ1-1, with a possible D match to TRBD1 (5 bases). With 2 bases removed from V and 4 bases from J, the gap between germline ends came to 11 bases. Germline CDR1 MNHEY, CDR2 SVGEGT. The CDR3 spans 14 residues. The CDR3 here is CASSYVMGGTEAFF. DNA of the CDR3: TGTGCCAGCAGTTACGTGATGGGGGGCACTGAAGCTTTCTTT.

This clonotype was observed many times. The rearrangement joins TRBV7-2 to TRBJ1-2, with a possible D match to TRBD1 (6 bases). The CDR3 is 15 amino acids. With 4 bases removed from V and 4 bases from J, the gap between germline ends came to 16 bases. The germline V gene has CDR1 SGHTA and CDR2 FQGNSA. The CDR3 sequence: CASSSDDRKLYGYTF. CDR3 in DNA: TGTGCCAGCAGCTCTGACGACAGGAAACTCTATGGCTACACCTTC.

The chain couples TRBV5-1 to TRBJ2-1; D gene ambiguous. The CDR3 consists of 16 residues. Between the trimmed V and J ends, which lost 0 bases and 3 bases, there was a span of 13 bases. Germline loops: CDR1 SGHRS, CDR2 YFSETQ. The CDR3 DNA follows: TGCGCCAGCAGCTTGGACGAACCAAGCTTCTACAATGAGCAGTTCTTC. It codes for CASSLDEPSFYNEQFF.

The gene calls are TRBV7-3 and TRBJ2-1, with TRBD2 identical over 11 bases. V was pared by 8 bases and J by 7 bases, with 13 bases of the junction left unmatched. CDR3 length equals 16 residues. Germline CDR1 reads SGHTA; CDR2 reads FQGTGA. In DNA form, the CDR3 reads TGTGCCAGCTCGGTAGCGGGGGGGGGCACATTAAATGAGCAGTTCTTC. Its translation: CASSVAGGGTLNEQFF.

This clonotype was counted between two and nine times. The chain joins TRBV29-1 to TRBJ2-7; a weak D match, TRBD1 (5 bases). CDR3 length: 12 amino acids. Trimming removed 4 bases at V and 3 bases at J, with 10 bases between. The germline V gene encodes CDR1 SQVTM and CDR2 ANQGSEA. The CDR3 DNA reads TGCAGCGTTGGTACAGGCTTCTACGAGCAGTACGTC. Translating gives CSVGTGFYEQYV.

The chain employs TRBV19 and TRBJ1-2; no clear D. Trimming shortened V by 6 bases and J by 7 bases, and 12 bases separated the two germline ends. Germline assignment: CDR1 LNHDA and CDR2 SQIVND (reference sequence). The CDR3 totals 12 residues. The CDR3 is CASSIGLSGYTF. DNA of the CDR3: TGTGCCAGTAGCATTGGACTAAGTGGCTACACCTTC.

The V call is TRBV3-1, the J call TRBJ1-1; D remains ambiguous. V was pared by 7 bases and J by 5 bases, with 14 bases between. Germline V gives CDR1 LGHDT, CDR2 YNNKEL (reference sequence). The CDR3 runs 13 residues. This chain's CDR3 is CASTERDRTEAFF. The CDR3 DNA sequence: TGTGCCAGCACCGAGCGGGATCGGACTGAAGCTTTCTTT.

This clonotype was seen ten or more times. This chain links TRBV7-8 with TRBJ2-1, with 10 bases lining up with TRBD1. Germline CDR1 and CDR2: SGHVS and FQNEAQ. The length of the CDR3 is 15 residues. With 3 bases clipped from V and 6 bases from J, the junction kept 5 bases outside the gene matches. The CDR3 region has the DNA TGTGCCAGCAGCTTGGGGACAGGGGTTGGCAATGAGCAGTTCTTC. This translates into CASSLGTGVGNEQFF.

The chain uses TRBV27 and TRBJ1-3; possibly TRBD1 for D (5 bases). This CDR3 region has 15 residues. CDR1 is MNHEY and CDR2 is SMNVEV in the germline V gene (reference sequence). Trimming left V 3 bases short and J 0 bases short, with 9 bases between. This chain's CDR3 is CASSFTGLSGNTIYF. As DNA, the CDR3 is TGTGCCAGCAGTTTTACAGGCCTCTCTGGAAACACCATATATTTT.

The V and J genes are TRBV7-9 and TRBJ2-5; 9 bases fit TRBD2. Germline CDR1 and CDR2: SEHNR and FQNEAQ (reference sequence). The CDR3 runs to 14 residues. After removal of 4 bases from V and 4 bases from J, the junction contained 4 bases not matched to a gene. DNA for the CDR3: TGTGCCAGCAGCTCGGGACTAGCATCAGAGACCCAGTACTTC. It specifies CASSSGLASETQYF.

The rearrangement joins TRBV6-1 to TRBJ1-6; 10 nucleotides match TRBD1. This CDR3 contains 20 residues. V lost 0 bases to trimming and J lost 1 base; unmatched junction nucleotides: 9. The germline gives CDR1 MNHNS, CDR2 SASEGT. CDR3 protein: CASSEATRDRGKSYNSPLHF. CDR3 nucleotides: TGTGCCAGCAGTGAAGCCACCAGGGACAGGGGAAAATCCTATAATTCACCCCTCCACTTT.